This T cell receptor beta chain was found in a study of T cells in Graves' hyperthyroidism and ophthalmopathy. Study-wide results and limits: Clonotypes that were expanded in thyroid above 0.001 mostly appeared in blood too.

The CDR3 loop spans 14 amino acids. V shed 5 bases, J shed 9 bases, and the junction held 12 bases outside the gene matches. Amplified regions were TCR beta CDR3 sequences from RNA transcripts. Carried out on the TCR CDR3, a first-round RT-PCR used the HTBI primer set. MiXCR, run by TCRdb on the multiplex PCR reads, gives a single entry per CDR3 protein. This sample carries about 840,000 distinct CDR3 sequences, 38% of them seen once, and the ten largest clones take 8.9%. A word on this clonotype: The antigen is unknown.

Graves' hyperthyroidism is called stable when ophthalmopathy does not progress within 18 months. The hyperthyroidism was newly diagnosed and had lasted under 2 months; the patients were aged 18 to 65. The PBMCs were sourced from fresh peripheral blood (about 10 ml). The V gene is TRBV12-3 or TRBV12-4, the J gene TRBJ2-5, with 7 nucleotides matching TRBD2. The source is a young man with Graves' hyperthyroidism. The material sequenced was blood. CDR3 residues: CASSDPGLPFPQYF. The CDR3 DNA reads TGTGCCAGCAGTGATCCGGGACTACCATTCCCCCAGTACTTC.